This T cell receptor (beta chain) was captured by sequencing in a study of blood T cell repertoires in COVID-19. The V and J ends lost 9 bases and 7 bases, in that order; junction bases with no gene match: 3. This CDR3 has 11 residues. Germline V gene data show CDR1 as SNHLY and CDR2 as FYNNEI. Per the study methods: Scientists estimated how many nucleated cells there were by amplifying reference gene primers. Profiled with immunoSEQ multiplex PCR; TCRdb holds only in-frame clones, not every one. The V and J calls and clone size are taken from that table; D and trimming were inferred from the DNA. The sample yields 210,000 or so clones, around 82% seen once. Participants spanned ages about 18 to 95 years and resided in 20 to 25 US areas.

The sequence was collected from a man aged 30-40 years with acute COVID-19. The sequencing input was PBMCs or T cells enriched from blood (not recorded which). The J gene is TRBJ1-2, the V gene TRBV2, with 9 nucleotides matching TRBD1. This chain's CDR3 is CARLQGAGYTF. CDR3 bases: TGTGCCAGGCTACAGGGGGCTGGCTACACCTTC.